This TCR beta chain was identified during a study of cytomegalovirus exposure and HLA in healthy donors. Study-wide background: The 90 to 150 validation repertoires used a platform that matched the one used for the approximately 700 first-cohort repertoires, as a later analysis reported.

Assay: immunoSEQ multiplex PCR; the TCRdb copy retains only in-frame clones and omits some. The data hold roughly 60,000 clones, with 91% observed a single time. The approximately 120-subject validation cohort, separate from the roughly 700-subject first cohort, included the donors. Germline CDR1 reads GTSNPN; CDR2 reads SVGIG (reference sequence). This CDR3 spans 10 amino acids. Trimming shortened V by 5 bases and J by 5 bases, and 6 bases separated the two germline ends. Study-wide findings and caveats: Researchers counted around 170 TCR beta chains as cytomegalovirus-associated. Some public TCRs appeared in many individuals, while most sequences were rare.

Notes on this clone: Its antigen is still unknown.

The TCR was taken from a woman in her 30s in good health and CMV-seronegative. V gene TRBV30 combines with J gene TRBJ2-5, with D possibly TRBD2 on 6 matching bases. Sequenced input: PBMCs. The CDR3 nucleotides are TGTGCCTGGGGGGGGGAGACCCAGTACTTC. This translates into CAWGGETQYF.